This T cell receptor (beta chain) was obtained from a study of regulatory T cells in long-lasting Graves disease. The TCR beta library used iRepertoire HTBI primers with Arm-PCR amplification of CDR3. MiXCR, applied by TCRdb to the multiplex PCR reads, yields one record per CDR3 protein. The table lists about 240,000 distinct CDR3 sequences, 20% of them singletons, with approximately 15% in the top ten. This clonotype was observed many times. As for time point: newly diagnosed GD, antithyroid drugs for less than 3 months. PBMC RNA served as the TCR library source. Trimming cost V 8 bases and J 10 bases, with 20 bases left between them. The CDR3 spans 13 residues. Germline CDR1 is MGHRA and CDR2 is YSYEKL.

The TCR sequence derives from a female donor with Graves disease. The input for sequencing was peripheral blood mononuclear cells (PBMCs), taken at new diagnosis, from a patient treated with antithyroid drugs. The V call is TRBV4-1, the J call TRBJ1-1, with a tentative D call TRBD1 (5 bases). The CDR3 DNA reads TGCGCCAGCGCACCACCAGGGATTCAGGTAGCTTTCTTT. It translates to CASAPPGIQVAFF.